This T cell receptor (beta chain) was sequenced during a study of STAT3 mutations in large granular lymphocyte leukemia. Whole-study context: Immunosuppressive therapy was given to more than half of T-LGLL patients. Findings and caveats of the study: At least one immunodominant TCR beta clonotype appeared in every T-cell large granular lymphocyte leukemia patient.

As to this clone: What it binds is unknown.

Clones were read by immunoSEQ multiplex PCR, and TCRdb kept only the in-frame ones, dropping some. The sample includes 5,000 or so clones, just over 70% of them seen just once. The TCR comes from a human donor with T large granular lymphocyte leukemia. Some clones in this sample may be carry-over from other donors' samples. Input material: PBMCs.

CDR3 protein: CASSLGSGVTEAFF. In DNA, the CDR3 is TGTGCCAGCAGCTTGGGGTCAGGGGTCACTGAAGCTTTCTTT. V gene TRBV5-4 combines with J gene TRBJ1-1; TRBD1 might be the D (6 bases). V was cut by 0 bases and J by 4 bases, with 10 bases left in between. The CDR3 runs 14 residues. Germline V gene lookup returns CDR1 SGHNT and CDR2 YYREEE (reference sequence).